These T cell receptor beta chains were read from a single sample in a study of response to subunit inactivated influenza vaccine. One entry per CDR3 protein results from TCRdb running MiXCR on the RT-PCR reads. Counted here are approximately 730,000 distinct CDR3 sequences, about 14% occurring once; the ten biggest clones make up around 7%. Sequenced material: PBMCs from blood, taken approximately 15 days before vaccination. These TCRs come from a man aged 50 to 60 who received an inactivated influenza vaccine. Each CDR3 is given with its conserved first and last residue. The D gene is left open where the match is weak. Clone size is given for some rows only: seen once, a few or many times, or a class if the clone is expanded.

-	TRBV12-3/TRBV12-4	TRBJ2-5	-	TGTGCCAGCATTCTCGGGGGGAACAGGGGGGAGACCCAGTACTTC	CASILGGNRGETQYF
once	TRBV2	TRBJ2-2	TRBD1	TGTGCCAGCAGAAGTAGCGGACAGGGATCGGAGCTGTTTTTT	CASRSSGQGSELFF
-	TRBV5-1	TRBJ2-5	-	TGCGCCAGCAGCCCGGTCCCGGTCCGGACCCAGTACTTC	CASSPVPVRTQYF
-	TRBV7-6	TRBJ2-1	TRBD2	TGTGCCAGCAGCGCCGGACTAGAGTCCTACAATGAGCAGTTCTTC	CASSAGLESYNEQFF
-	TRBV6-1	TRBJ2-4	-	TGTGCCAGCAGTCCCGGGGACATTGTGGGGGTTCAGTACTTC	CASSPGDIVGVQYF
few	TRBV29-1	TRBJ2-3	-	TGCAGCGTTACCGGGGACCCACCAGATACGCAGTATTTT	CSVTGDPPDTQYF
many	TRBV3-1	TRBJ1-1	-	TGTGCCAGCAGCCAGTCGACCGTGAACACTGAAGCTTTCTTT	CASSQSTVNTEAFF
few	TRBV7-2	TRBJ2-5	TRBD1	TGTGCCAGCAGCTTAGCGAGCCCGGGGACAGGGCTAGAGACCCAGTACTTC	CASSLASPGTGLETQYF
-	TRBV2	TRBJ2-3	-	TGTGCCAGCAGTGAAGTTGGTACGCAGTATTTT	CASSEVGTQYF
-	TRBV20-1	TRBJ2-1	TRBD1	TGCAGTGCTAGAGTCCCGGGACAGGTGTTGAATGAGCAGTTCTTC	CSARVPGQVLNEQFF